This T cell receptor beta chain stems from a study of T cell repertoires in cytomegalovirus infection. TCRdb re-called the reads with MiXCR, one entry per CDR3 protein. Of approximately 730,000 distinct CDR3 sequences detected, about 33% appear once; the ten largest clones hold roughly 18%. For this clonotype: The antigen remains undetermined.

The CDR3 has 12 amino acids. V was shortened by 0 bases and J by 6 bases, with 9 bases between the two germline ends. Per the germline V gene, CDR1 is DFQATT and CDR2 is SNEGSKA (reference sequence). This material consisted of cultured PBMCs, taken from culture after CMV antigen stimulation. The chain employs TRBV20-1 and TRBJ2-7, with TRBD1 as a possible D gene (5 bases). This receptor was obtained from a human donor in good health (CMV status not recorded). Some clones in this sample may be carry-over from other donors' samples. CDR3 nucleotides: TGCAGTGCTAGAGACCAGGGTGTCGAGCAGTACTTC. Translating gives CSARDQGVEQYF.